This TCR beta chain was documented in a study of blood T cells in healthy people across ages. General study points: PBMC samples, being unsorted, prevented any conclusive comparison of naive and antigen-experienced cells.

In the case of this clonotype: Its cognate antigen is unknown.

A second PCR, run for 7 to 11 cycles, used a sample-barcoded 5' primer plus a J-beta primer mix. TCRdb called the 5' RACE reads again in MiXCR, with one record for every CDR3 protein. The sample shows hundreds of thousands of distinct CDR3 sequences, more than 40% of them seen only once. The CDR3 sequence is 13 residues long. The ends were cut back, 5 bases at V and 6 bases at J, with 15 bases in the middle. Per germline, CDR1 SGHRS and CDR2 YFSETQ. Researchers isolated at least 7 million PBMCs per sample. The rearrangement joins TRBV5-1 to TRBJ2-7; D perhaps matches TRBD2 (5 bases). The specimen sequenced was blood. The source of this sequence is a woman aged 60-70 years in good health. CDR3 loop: CASSFGGSGEQYF. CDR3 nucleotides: TGCGCCAGCAGTTTTGGAGGCTCGGGCGAGCAGTACTTC. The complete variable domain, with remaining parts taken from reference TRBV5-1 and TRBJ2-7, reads KAGVTQTPRYLIKTRGQQVTLSCSPISGHRSVSWYQQTPGQGLQFLFEYFSETQRNKGNFPGRFSGRQFSNSRSEMNVSTLELGDSALYLCASSFGGSGEQYFGPGTRLTVT.